This T cell receptor (beta chain) was sequenced for a study of blood T cell repertoires in COVID-19. Across the whole study: Sites across the United States, Italy and Spain contributed samples from acute and convalescent COVID-19. Sources were T cells, B-cell-depleted T cells, or PBMCs; the material itself was cDNA or gDNA.

The authors' processing: The assay estimated nucleated cells by amplifying reference gene primers. Libraries were prepared by immunoSEQ multiplex PCR; TCRdb keeps only in-frame clonotypes and omits some of them. Clonal size and the V and J genes are those of that table, whereas D and trimming came from the DNA. The sample records approximately 230,000 clones, approximately 82% being singletons. CDR1 is SQVTM and CDR2 is ANQGSEA in the germline V gene. The CDR3 runs 16 residues. The V gene end was trimmed by 6 bases and the J gene end by 3 bases; junction bases not matched to a gene: 7. The J gene is TRBJ2-1, the V gene TRBV29-1; 14 bases are shared with TRBD2. This TCR was recovered from a man aged 80 or over with acute or convalescent COVID-19. Sequenced input: peripheral blood. The chain's CDR3 is CSVETSGGAFYNEQFF. CDR3 nucleotide sequence: TGCAGCGTGGAGACTAGCGGGGGGGCGTTCTACAATGAGCAGTTCTTC.